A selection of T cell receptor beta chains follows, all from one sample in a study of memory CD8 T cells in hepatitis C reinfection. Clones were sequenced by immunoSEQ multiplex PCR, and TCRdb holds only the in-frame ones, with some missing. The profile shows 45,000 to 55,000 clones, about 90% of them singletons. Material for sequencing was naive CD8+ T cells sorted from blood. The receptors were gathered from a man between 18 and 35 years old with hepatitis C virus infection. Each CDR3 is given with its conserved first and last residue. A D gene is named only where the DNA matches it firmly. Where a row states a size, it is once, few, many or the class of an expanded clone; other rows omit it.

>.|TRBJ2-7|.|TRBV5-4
CASSLEGGVAYEQYF
TGTGCCAGCAGCTTGGAAGGGGGGGTTGCCTACGAGCAGTACTTC
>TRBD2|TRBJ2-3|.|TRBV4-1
CASSPRTSGGHFHTDTQYF
TGCGCCAGCAGCCCTCGGACTAGCGGGGGCCATTTCCACACAGATACGCAGTATTTT
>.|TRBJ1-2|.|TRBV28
CASSSDGLLSGYTF
TGTGCCAGCAGTTCTGACGGACTACTATCTGGCTACACCTTC
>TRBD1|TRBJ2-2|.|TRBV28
CASSRARTGPTGELFF
TGTGCCAGCAGTCGAGCTCGGACAGGGCCCACCGGGGAGCTGTTTTTT
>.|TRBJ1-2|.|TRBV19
CAGISQTGAITF
TGTGCCGGGATATCCCAGACAGGCGCCATCACCTTC
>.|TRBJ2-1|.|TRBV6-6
CASSYSAGYYNEQFF
TGTGCCAGCAGTTACTCGGCAGGGTATTACAATGAGCAGTTCTTC
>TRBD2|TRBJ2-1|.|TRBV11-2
CASSPSPLAGTYNEQFF
TGTGCCAGCAGCCCTTCACCCCTAGCGGGTACGTACAATGAGCAGTTCTTC
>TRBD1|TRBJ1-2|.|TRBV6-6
CASSPIGTGLYAGYTF
TGTGCCAGCAGTCCTATCGGGACAGGGCTCTATGCCGGCTACACCTTC
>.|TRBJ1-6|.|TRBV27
CASSLRVPDHSYNSPLHF
TGTGCCAGCAGTTTACGGGTCCCGGATCACTCCTATAATTCACCCCTCCACTTT
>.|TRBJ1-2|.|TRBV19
CASSMPDNYGYTF
TGTGCCAGTAGTATGCCAGATAACTATGGCTACACCTTC
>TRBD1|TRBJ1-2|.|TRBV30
CAWSPTGQGDYGYTF
TGTGCCTGGAGTCCAACGGGACAGGGGGACTATGGCTACACCTTC
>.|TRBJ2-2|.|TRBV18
CASSPWTDTGELFF
TGTGCCAGCTCACCATGGACAGACACCGGGGAGCTGTTTTTT
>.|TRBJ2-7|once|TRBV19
CASSTLPVSEQYF
TGTGCCAGTAGTACCCTCCCCGTATCCGAGCAGTACTTC
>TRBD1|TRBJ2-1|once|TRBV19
CASSIVQGQYNEQFF
TGTGCCAGTAGTATAGTGCAGGGACAGTACAATGAGCAGTTCTTC
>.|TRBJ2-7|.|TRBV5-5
CASSPYSSGGGEQYF
TGTGCCAGCAGCCCGTACAGCTCCGGTGGGGGGGAGCAGTACTTC
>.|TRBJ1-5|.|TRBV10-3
CAISDVRDQPQHF
TGTGCCATCAGTGATGTTCGGGATCAGCCCCAGCATTTT
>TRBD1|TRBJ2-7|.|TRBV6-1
CASSEGEDRGNEQYF
TGTGCCAGCAGTGAAGGGGAGGACAGGGGTAACGAGCAGTACTTC
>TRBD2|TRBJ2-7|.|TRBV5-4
CASSPLAGVSEQYF
TGTGCCAGCAGCCCCCTAGCGGGAGTTTCCGAGCAGTACTTC
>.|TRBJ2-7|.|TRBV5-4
CASSSTGARYEQYF
TGTGCCAGCAGCTCGACAGGAGCCCGCTACGAGCAGTACTTC
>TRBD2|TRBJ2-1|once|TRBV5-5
CASSWGSGEQFF
TGTGCCAGCAGCTGGGGTAGCGGGGAGCAGTTCTTC
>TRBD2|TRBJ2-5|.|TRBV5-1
CASSWGMGLAGEETQYF
TGCGCCAGCAGCTGGGGTATGGGACTAGCGGGAGAAGAGACCCAGTACTTC
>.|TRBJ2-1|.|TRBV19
CASSASGHKYNEQFF
TGTGCCAGTAGTGCCTCGGGACACAAGTACAATGAGCAGTTCTTC
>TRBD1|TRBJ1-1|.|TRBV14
CASSEGARKIAFF
TGTGCCAGCAGCGAGGGGGCACGTAAGATTGCTTTCTTT
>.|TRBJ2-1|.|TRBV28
CASSLTGLQRGDEQFF
TGTGCCAGCAGTTTAACAGGGCTACAACGTGGCGATGAGCAGTTCTTC
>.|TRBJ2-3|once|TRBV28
CASRSGRDVDTQYF
TGTGCCAGCAGGTCGGGGCGGGATGTAGATACGCAGTATTTT
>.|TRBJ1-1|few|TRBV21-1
CASSKAGPQGSTEAFF
TGTGCCAGCAGCAAAGCGGGTCCCCAGGGGAGCACTGAAGCTTTCTTT
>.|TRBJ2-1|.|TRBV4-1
CASSQAESDQNEQFF
TGCGCCAGCAGCCAAGCGGAGTCAGACCAAAATGAGCAGTTCTTC
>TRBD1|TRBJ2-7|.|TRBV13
CASSPRDRAYEQYF
TGTGCCAGCAGCCCCCGGGACAGAGCCTACGAGCAGTACTTC
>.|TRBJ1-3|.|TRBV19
CASSIRTEVSYGNTIYF
TGTGCCAGTAGCATACGCACGGAGGTGTCTTATGGAAACACCATATATTTT
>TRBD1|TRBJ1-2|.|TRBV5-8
CASSTPGTGVDYGYTF
TGTGCCAGCAGCACCCCAGGGACAGGGGTTGACTATGGCTACACCTTC
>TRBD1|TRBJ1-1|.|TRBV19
CASSMGQGSTEAFF
TGTGCCAGTAGTATGGGACAGGGGTCTACTGAAGCTTTCTTT
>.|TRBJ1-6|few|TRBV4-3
CASSQGDGTLVF
TGCGCCAGCAGCCAAGGAGATGGGACTCTCGTTTTT
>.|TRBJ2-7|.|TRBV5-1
CASSRTYGSSPYEQYF
TGCGCCAGCAGCCGTACTTACGGGAGCTCCCCCTACGAGCAGTACTTC
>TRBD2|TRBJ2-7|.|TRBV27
CASSLSGLASIYEQYF
TGTGCCAGCAGTTTATCGGGACTAGCATCAATCTACGAGCAGTACTTC
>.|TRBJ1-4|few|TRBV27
CASSSLNEKLFF
TGTGCCAGCAGTTCCCTGAATGAAAAACTGTTTTTT
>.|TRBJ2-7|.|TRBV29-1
CSVEDNNYEQYF
TGCAGCGTTGAAGATAACAACTACGAGCAGTACTTC
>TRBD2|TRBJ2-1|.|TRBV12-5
CASGSSGSNEQFF
TGTGCTAGTGGGTCGAGCGGGAGTAATGAGCAGTTCTTC
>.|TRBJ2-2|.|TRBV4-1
CASSQSGGGGELFF
TGCGCCAGCAGCCAATCCGGGGGTGGCGGGGAGCTGTTTTTT
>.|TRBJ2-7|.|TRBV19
CASSFGAGEQYF
TGTGCCAGTAGTTTCGGGGCGGGGGAGCAGTACTTC
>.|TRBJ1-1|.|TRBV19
CASSIAQTEAFF
TGTGCCAGTAGTATAGCACAGACTGAAGCTTTCTTT